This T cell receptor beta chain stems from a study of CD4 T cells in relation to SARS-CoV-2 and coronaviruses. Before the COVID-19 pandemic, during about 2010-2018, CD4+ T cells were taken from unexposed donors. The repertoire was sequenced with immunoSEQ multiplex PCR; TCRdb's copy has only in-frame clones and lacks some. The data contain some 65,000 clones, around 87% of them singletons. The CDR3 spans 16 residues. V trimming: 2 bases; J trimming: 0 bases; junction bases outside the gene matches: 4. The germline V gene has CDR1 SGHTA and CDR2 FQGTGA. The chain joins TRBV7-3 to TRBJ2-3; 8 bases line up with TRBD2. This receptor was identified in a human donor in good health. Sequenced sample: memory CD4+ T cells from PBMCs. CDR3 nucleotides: TGTGCCAGCAGCTTATCAGTAGCGGGAAGCACAGATACGCAGTATTTT. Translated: CASSLSVAGSTDTQYF.